The rows below give T cell receptor beta chains drawn from one sample of a study of regulatory T cells in long-lasting Graves disease. In TCRdb, the multiplex PCR reads were re-called with MiXCR into one record per CDR3 protein. The sample has 400,000 to 500,000 distinct CDR3 sequences, approximately 15% seen once; the top ten hold more than 15%. The data also belong to a second study, concerning T cells in Graves' hyperthyroidism and ophthalmopathy.

Sequencing was performed on peripheral blood mononuclear cells (PBMCs), taken at new diagnosis, from a patient treated with antithyroid drugs. The receptors were sampled from a woman aged 45-65 years with Graves disease. CDR3s include the opening cysteine and the closing phenylalanine or tryptophan. The D gene is left open where the match is weak. Size tells how often a clone was seen (once, few, many) or the class of an expanded clone, and some rows leave it out.

J gene: TRBJ1-2
D gene: NA
CDR3 length: 15
V gene: TRBV14
clone size: NA
CDR3 protein: CASSQGRGGIYGYTF
CDR3 DNA: TGTGCCAGCAGCCAAGGTCGTGGTGGGATTTATGGCTACACCTTC

J gene: TRBJ2-7
D gene: TRBD2
CDR3 length: 14
V gene: TRBV5-1
clone size: NA
CDR3 protein: CASSLGGLDYEQYF
CDR3 DNA: TGCGCCAGCAGCCTCGGGGGACTAGACTACGAGCAGTACTTC

J gene: TRBJ1-3
D gene: NA
CDR3 length: 17
V gene: TRBV14
clone size: NA
CDR3 protein: CASSQGISGRLGNTIYF
CDR3 DNA: TGTGCCAGCAGCCAAGGAATTTCTGGGAGGCTGGGAAACACCATATATTTT

J gene: TRBJ1-1
D gene: NA
CDR3 length: 15
V gene: TRBV7-2
clone size: few
CDR3 protein: CASSPEGGSGTEAFF
CDR3 DNA: TGTGCCAGCAGCCCAGAAGGGGGGTCGGGCACTGAAGCTTTCTTT

J gene: TRBJ1-1
D gene: TRBD1
CDR3 length: 14
V gene: TRBV9
clone size: many
CDR3 protein: CASSADGTGVNSFF
CDR3 DNA: TGTGCCAGCAGCGCAGATGGGACAGGGGTTAACTCTTTCTTT

J gene: TRBJ2-5
D gene: NA
CDR3 length: 13
V gene: TRBV12-3/TRBV12-4
clone size: many
CDR3 protein: CASSSRAQETQYF
CDR3 DNA: TGTGCCAGCAGTTCCAGGGCCCAAGAGACCCAGTACTTC

J gene: TRBJ2-1
D gene: TRBD2
CDR3 length: 14
V gene: TRBV30
clone size: NA
CDR3 protein: CAWTLAGVMNEQFF
CDR3 DNA: TGTGCCTGGACCTTAGCGGGAGTTATGAATGAGCAGTTCTTC

J gene: TRBJ2-1
D gene: TRBD2
CDR3 length: 15
V gene: TRBV6-5
clone size: many
CDR3 protein: CASSYRASGRNEQFF
CDR3 DNA: TGTGCCAGCAGTTATCGAGCTAGCGGGAGGAATGAGCAGTTCTTC

J gene: TRBJ2-4
D gene: NA
CDR3 length: 16
V gene: TRBV5-8
clone size: NA
CDR3 protein: CASSWTRLGVKNIQYF
CDR3 DNA: TGTGCCAGCAGCTGGACGCGGCTAGGGGTCAAAAACATTCAGTACTTC

J gene: TRBJ2-3
D gene: TRBD2
CDR3 length: 16
V gene: TRBV28
clone size: NA
CDR3 protein: CASSLVGWRGKDTQYF
CDR3 DNA: TGTGCCAGCAGCCTGGTCGGATGGCGGGGGAAAGATACGCAGTATTTT

J gene: TRBJ2-3
D gene: NA
CDR3 length: 14
V gene: TRBV20-1
clone size: NA
CDR3 protein: CSARDNGATDTQYF
CDR3 DNA: TGCAGTGCTAGAGATAACGGGGCCACAGATACGCAGTATTTT

J gene: TRBJ1-3
D gene: NA
CDR3 length: 14
V gene: TRBV7-6
clone size: few
CDR3 protein: CASSMTVSGNTIYF
CDR3 DNA: TGTGCCAGCAGCATGACAGTCTCTGGAAACACCATATATTTT

J gene: TRBJ1-5
D gene: NA
CDR3 length: 14
V gene: TRBV27
clone size: many
CDR3 protein: CASSLTGFDQPQHF
CDR3 DNA: TGTGCCAGCAGTTTAACAGGTTTTGATCAGCCCCAGCATTTT

J gene: TRBJ2-1
D gene: TRBD1
CDR3 length: 15
V gene: TRBV3-1
clone size: NA
CDR3 protein: CASSRQTGGYGEQFF
CDR3 DNA: TGTGCCAGCAGCCGCCAGACAGGGGGGTATGGTGAGCAGTTCTTC